In this sample, the clone carrying this T cell receptor beta chain turned up many times. Germline assignment: CDR1 SEHNR and CDR2 FQNEAQ (reference sequence). The CDR3 extends over 15 amino acids. V was clipped by 7 bases and J by 0 bases, with 14 bases between them. Full-length variable regions came from constant-region reverse primers plus semi-nested Nested Universal Primer A PCR. TCRdb passed the 5' RACE reads through MiXCR, listing each CDR3 protein once. Counted here are 6,500 to 10,000 distinct CDR3 sequences, 15% to 20% occurring once; the ten biggest clones make up about 3.5%. This chain links TRBV7-9 with TRBJ2-3; D remains unclear. The sequencing sample was made of memory CD4+ T cells sorted from blood. The subset here: memory CD4+ T cells, CD4+CD45RO+CD25-. The origin of this receptor is a female donor with breast cancer. CDR3 sequence reads: CASNPERLSTDTQYF. CDR3 DNA: TGTGCCAGCAACCCAGAGAGACTTAGCACAGATACGCAGTATTTT.